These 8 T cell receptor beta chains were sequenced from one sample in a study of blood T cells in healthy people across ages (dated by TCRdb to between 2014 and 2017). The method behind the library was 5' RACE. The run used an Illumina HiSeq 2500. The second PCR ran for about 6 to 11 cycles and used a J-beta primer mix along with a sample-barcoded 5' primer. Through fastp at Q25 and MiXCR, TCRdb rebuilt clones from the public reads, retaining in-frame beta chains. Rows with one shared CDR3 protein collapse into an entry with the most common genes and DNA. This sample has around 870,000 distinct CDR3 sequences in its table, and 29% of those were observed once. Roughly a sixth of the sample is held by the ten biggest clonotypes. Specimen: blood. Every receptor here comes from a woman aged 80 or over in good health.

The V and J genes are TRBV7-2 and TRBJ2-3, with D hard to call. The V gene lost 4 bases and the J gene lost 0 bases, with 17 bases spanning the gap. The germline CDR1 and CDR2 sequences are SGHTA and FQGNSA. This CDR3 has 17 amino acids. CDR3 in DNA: TGTGCCAGCAGCTCCCCCACTGGCCTCTCTAGCACAGATACGCAGTATTTT. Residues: CASSSPTGLSSTDTQYF.

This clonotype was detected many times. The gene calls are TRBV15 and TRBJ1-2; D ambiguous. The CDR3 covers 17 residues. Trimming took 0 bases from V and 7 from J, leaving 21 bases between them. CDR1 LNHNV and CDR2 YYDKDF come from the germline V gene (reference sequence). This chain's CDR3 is CATSRDRSAGISSGYTF. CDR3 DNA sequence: TGTGCCACCAGCAGAGATAGGTCAGCGGGGATTTCGAGTGGCTACACCTTC.

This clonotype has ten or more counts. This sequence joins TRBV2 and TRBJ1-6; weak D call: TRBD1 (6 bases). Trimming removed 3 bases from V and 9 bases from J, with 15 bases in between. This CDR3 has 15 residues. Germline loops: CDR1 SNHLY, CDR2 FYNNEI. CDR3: CASSDSNRVGSPLHF. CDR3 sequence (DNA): TGTGCCAGCAGTGACTCTAACAGGGTGGGTTCACCCCTCCACTTT.

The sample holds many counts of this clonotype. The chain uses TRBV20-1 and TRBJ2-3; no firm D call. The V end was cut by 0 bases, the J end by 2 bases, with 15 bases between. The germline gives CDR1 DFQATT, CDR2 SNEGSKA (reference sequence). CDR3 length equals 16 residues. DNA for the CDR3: TGCAGTGCTAGAGATCCACCGAGCAAAGACACAGATACGCAGTATTTT. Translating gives CSARDPPSKDTDTQYF.

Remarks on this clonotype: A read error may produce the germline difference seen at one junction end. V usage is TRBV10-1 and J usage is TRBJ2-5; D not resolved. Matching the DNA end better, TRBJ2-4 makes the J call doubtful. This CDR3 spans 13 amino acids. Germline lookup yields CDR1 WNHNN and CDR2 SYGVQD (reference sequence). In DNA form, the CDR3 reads TGCGCCAGCAGGGAGTCGACTAAAAACATTCAGTACTTC. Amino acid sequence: CASRESTKNIQYF.

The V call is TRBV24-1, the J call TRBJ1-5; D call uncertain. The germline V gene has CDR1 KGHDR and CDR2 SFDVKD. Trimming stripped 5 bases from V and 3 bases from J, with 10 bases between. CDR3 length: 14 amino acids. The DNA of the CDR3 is TGTGCCACCAGTGGGGCCAGCAACAATCAGCCCCAGCATTTT. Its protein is CATSGASNNQPQHF.

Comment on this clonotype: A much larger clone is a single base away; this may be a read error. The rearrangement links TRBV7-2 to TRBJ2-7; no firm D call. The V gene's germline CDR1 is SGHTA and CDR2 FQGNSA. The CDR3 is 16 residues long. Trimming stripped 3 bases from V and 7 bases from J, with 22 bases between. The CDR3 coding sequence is TGTGCCAGCAGCTTCACAGCCCTTCGGTCCTACAATGAGCAGTACTTC. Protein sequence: CASSFTALRSYNEQYF. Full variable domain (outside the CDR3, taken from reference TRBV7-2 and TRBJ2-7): GAGVSQSPSNKVTEKGKDVELRCDPISGHTALYWYRQSLGQGLEFLIYFQGNSAPDKSGLPSDRFSAERTGGSVSTLTIQRTQQEDSAVYLCASSFTALRSYNEQYFGPGTRLTVT.

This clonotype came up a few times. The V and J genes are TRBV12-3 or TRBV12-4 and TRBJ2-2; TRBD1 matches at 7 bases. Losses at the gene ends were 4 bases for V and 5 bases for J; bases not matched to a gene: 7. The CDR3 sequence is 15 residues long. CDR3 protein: CASSWRTGQTGELFF. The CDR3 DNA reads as TGTGCCAGCAGTTGGAGGACAGGCCAGACCGGGGAGCTGTTTTTT.